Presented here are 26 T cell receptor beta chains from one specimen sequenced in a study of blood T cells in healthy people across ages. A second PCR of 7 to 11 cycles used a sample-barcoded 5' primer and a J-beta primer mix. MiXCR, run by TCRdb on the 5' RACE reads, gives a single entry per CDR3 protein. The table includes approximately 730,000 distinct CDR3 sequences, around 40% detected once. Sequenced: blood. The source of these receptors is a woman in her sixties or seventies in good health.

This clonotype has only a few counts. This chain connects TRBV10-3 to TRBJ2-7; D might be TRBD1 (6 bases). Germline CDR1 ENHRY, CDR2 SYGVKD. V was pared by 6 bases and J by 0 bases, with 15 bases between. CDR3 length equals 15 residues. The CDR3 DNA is TGTGCCATCAGAAACCGGGACACACTCTCCTACGAGCAGTACTTC. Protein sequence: CAIRNRDTLSYEQYF.

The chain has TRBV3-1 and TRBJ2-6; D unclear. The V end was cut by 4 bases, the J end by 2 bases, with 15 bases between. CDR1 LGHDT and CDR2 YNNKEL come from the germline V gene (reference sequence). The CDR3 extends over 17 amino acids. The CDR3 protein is CASSPRRLSPGANVLTF. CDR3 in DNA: TGTGCCAGCAGCCCCCGGCGGCTCTCTCCTGGGGCCAACGTCCTGACTTTC.

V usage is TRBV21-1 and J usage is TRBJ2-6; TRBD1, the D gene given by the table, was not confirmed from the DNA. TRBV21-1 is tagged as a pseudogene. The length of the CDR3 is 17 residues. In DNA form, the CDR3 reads TGTGCCAGCACCCCGACAGGGGGCAGCGCTGGGGCCAACGTCCTGACTTTC. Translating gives CASTPTGGSAGANVLTF.

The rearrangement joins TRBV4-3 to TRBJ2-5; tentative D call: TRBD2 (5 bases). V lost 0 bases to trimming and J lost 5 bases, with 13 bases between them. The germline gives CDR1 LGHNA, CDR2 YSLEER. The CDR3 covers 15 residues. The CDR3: CASSQDRGRSETQYF. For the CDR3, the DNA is TGCGCCAGCAGCCAAGATCGGGGAAGAAGCGAGACCCAGTACTTC.

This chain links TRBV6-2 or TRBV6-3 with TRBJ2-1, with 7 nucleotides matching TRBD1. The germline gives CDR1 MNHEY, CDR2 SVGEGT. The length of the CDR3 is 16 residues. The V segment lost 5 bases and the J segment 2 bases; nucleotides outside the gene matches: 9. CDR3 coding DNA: TGTGCCAGCAGTAGAATAACAGGGGTGGCCTACAATGAGCAGTTCTTC. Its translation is CASSRITGVAYNEQFF.

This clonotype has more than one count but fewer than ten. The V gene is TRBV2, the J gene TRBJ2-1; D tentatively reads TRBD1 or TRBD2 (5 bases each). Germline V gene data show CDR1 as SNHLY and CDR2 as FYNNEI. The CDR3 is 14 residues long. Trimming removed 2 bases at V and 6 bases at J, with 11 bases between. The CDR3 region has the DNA TGTGCCAGCAGTGAACAGGGAGTCAGCAATGAGCAGTTCTTC. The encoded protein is CASSEQGVSNEQFF.

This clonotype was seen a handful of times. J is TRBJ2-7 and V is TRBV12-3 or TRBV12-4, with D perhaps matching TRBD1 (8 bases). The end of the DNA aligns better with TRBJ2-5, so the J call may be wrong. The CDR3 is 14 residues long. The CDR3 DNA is TGTGCCAGCAGCTACAGGGGGGGAGGGGAGACCCAGTACTTC. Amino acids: CASSYRGGGETQYF.

DNA of the CDR3: TGTGCCAGCAAAGCGGGAGGAGGCCCCTACGAGCAGTACTTC. It yields the protein CASKAGGGPYEQYF. J is TRBJ2-7 and V is TRBV7-2, with 9 bases lining up with TRBD2. The junction had 6 bases not matched to a gene; V was cut back by 7 bases and J by 2 bases. The CDR3 is made up of 14 amino acids. The germline V gene has CDR1 SGHTA and CDR2 FQGNSA.

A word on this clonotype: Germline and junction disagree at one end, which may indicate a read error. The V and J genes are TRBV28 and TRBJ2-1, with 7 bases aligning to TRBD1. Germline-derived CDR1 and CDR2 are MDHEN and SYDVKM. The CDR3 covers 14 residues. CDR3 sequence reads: CAISPGTAYNEQFF. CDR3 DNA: TGTGCCATCAGTCCGGGGACAGCTTACAATGAGCAGTTCTTC.

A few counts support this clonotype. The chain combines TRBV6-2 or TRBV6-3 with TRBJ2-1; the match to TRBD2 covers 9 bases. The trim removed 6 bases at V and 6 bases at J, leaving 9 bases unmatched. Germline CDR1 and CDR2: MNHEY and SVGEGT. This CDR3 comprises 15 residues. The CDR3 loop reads CASSPLAGSGNEQFF. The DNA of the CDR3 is TGTGCCAGCAGCCCTCTAGCGGGGTCGGGCAATGAGCAGTTCTTC.

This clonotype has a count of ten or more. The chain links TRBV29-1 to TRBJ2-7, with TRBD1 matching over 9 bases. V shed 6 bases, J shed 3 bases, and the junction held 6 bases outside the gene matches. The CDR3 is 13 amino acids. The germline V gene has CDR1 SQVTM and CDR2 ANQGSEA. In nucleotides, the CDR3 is TGCAGCGTGGGACAGGGTGAATTCTACGAGCAGTACTTC. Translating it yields CSVGQGEFYEQYF.

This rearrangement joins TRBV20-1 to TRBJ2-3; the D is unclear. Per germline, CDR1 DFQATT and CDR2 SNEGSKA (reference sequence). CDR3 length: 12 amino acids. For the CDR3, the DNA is TGCACCCGCTCGGGTTTCACAGATACGCAGTATTTT. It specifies CTRSGFTDTQYF.

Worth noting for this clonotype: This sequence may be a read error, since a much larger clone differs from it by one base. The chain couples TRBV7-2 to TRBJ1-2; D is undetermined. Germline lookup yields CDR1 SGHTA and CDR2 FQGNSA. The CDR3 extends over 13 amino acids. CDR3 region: CASGLGDISDYTF. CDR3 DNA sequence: TGTGCCAGCGGCTTAGGCGACATATCGGACTACACCTTC.

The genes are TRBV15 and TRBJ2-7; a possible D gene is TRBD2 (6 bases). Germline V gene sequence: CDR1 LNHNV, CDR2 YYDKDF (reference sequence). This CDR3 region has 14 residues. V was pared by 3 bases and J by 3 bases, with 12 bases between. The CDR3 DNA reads TGTGCCACCAGCAGCGTGGCGGGAATCTACGAGCAGTACTTC. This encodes CATSSVAGIYEQYF.

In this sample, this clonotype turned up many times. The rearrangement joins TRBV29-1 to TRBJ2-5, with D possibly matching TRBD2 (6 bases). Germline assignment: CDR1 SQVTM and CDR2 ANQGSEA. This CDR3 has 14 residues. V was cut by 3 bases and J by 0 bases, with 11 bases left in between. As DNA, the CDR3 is TGCAGCGTTGAGTGGGGCGGGGACCAAGAGACCCAGTACTTC. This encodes CSVEWGGDQETQYF.

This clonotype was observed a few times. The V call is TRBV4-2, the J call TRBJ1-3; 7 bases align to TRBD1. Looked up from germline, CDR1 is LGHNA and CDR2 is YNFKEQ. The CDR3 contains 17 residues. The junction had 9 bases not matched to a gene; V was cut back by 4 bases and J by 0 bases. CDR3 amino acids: CASSRPGDRDSGNTIYF. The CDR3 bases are TGTGCCAGCAGCCGTCCTGGAGACAGGGACTCTGGAAACACCATATATTTT.

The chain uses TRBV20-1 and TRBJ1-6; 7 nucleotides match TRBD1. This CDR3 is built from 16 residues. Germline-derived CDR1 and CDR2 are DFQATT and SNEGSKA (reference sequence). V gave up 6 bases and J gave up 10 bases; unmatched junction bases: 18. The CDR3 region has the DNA TGCAGTGCCCCCCGCATAGGGACAGCGAGGAACTCACCCCTCCACTTT. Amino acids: CSAPRIGTARNSPLHF.

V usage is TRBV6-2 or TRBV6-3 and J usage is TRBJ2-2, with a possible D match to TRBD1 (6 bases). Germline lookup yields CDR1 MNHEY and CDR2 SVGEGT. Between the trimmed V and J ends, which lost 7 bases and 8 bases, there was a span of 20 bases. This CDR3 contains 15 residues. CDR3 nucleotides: TGTGCCAGCATCGACAGGACAGTTTCGTCTGGGGAGCTGTTTTTT. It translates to CASIDRTVSSGELFF.

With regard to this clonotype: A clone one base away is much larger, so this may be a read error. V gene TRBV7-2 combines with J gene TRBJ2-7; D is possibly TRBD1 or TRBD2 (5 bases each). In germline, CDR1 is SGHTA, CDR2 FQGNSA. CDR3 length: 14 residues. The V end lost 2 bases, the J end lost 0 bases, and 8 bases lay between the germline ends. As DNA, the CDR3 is TGTGCCAGCAGCTTACTCGGGACCTCCTACGAGCAGTACTTC. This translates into CASSLLGTSYEQYF. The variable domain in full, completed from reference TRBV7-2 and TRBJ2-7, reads GAGVSQSPSNKVTEKGKDVELRCDPISGHTALYWYRQSLGQGLEFLIYFQGNSAPDKSGLPSDRFSAERTGGSVSTLTIQRTQQEDSAVYLCASSLLGTSYEQYFGPGTRLTVT.

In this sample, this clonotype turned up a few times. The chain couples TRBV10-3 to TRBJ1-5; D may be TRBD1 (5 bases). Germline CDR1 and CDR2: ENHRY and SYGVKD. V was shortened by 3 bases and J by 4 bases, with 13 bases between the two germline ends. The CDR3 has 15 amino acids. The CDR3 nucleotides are TGTGCCATCAGTGAATACCGGGACGGAAATCAGCCCCAGCATTTT. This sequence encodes CAISEYRDGNQPQHF.

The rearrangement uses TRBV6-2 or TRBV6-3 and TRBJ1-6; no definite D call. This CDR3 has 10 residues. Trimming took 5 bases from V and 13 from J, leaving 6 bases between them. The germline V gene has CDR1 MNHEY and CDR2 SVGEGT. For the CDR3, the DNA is TGTGCCAGCAGTGACCGGCCCCTCCACTTT. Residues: CASSDRPLHF.

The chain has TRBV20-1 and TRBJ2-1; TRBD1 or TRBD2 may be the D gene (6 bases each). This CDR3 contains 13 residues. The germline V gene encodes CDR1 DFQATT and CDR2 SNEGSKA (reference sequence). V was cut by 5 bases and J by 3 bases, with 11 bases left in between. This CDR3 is CSAQRGVYNEQFF. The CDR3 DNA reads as TGCAGTGCTCAGAGGGGGGTCTACAATGAGCAGTTCTTC.

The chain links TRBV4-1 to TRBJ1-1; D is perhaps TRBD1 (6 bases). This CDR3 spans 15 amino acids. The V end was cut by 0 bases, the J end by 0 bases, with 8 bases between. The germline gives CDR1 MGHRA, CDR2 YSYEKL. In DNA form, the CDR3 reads TGCGCCAGCAGCCAAGAGGGGGGCATGAACACTGAAGCTTTCTTT. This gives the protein CASSQEGGMNTEAFF.

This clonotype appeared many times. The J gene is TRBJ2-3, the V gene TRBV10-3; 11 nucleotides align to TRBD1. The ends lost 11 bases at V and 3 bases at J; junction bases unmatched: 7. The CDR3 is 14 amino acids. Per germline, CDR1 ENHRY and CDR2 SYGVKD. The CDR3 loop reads CALGGQGVTDTQYF. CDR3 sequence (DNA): TGTGCCCTCGGGGGACAGGGGGTAACAGATACGCAGTATTTT.

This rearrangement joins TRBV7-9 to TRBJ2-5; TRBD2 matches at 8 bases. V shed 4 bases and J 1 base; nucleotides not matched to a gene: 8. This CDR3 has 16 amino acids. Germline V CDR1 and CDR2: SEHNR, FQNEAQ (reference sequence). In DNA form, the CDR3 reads TGTGCCAGCAGCTCCCCCGCGGGGGGTTTCCAAGAGACCCAGTACTTC. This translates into CASSSPAGGFQETQYF.

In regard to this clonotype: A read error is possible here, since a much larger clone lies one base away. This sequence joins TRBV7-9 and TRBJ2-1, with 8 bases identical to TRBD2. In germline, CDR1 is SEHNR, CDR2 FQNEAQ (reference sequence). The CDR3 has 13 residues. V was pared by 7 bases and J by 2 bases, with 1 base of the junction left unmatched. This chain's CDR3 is CASNGGAYNEQFF. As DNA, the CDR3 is TGTGCCAGCAACGGGGGGGCCTACAATGAGCAGTTCTTC.